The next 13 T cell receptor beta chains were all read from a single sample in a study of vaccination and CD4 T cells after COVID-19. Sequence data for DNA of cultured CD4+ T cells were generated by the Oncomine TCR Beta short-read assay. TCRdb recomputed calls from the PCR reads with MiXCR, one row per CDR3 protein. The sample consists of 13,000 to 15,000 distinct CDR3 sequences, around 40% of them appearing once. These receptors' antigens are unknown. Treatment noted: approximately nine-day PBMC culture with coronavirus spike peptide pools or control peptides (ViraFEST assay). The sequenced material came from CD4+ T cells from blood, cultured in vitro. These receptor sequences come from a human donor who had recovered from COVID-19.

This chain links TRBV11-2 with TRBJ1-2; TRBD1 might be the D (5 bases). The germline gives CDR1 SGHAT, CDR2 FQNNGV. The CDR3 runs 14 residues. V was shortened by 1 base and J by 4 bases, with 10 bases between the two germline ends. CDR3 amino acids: CASSLGGLGYGYTF. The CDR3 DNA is TGTGCCAGCAGCTTAGGGGGGTTAGGCTATGGCTACACCTTC.

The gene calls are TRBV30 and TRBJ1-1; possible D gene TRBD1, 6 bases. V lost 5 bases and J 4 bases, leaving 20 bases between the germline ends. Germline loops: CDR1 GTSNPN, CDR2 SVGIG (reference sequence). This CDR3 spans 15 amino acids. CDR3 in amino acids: CAWEGGDTQSTEAFF. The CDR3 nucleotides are TGTGCCTGGGAGGGGGGGGACACCCAGAGCACTGAAGCTTTCTTT.

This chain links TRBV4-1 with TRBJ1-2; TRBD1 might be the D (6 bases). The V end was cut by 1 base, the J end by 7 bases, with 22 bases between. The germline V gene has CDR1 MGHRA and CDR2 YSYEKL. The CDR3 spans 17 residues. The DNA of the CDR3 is TGCGCCAGCAGCCAAGTAAAGGGGGGAGCAGGGGTTGGTGGCTACACCTTC. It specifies CASSQVKGGAGVGGYTF.

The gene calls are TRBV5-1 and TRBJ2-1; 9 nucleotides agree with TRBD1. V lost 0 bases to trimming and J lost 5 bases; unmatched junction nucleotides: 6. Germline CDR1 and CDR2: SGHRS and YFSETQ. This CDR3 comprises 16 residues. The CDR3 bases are TGCGCCAGCAGCTTGGCCAGGGGACAGGGTAACAATGAGCAGTTCTTC. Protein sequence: CASSLARGQGNNEQFF.

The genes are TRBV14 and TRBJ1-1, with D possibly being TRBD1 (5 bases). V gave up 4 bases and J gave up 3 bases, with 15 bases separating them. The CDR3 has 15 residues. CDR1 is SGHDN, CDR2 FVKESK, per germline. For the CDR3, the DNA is TGTGCCAGCAGCCCACTTAGGGGAGAGTACACTGAAGCTTTCTTT. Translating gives CASSPLRGEYTEAFF.

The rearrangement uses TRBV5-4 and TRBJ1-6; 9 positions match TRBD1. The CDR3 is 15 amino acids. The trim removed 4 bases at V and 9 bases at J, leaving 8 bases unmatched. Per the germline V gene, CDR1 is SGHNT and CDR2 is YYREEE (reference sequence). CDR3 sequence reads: CASSTLGQGISPLHF. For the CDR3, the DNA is TGTGCCAGCAGCACTTTGGGACAGGGAATTTCACCCCTCCACTTT.

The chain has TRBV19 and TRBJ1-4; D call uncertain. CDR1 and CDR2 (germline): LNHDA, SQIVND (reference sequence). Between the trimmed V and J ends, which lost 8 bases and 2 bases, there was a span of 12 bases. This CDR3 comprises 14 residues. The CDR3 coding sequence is TGTGCCAGTCGGGGTTTAAGCACTAATGAAAAACTGTTTTTT. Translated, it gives CASRGLSTNEKLFF.

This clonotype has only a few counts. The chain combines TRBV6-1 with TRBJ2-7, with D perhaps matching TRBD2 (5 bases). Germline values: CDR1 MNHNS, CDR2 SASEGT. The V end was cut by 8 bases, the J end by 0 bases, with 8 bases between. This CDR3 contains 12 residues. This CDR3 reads CASGSSSYEQYF. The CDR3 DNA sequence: TGTGCCAGCGGGAGTTCCTCCTACGAGCAGTACTTC.

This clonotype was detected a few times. The CDR3 reads CASSPGQGIHEQFF. The CDR3 nucleotides are TGTGCCAGCAGCCCGGGACAGGGGATACATGAGCAGTTCTTC. The chain joins TRBV7-2 to TRBJ2-1, with 10 bases that match TRBD1. This CDR3 comprises 14 residues. The V gene end was trimmed by 5 bases and the J gene end by 8 bases; junction bases not matched to a gene: 6. The V gene's germline CDR1 is SGHTA and CDR2 FQGNSA.

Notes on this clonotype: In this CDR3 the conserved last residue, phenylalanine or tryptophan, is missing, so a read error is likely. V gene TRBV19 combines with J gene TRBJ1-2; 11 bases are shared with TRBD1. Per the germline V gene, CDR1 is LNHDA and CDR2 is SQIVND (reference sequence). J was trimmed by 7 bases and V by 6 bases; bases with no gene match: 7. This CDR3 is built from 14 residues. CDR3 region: CASRDPGTGGGYTL. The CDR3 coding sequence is TGTGCCAGTAGAGATCCCGGGACAGGGGGTGGCTACACCCTC.

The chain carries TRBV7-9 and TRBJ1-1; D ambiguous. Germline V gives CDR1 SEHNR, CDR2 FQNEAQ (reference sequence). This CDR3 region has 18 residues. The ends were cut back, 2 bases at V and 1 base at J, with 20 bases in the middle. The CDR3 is CASSLRFKSTGTNTEAFF. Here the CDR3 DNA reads TGTGCCAGCAGCTTAAGATTCAAGTCGACCGGCACGAACACTGAAGCTTTCTTT.

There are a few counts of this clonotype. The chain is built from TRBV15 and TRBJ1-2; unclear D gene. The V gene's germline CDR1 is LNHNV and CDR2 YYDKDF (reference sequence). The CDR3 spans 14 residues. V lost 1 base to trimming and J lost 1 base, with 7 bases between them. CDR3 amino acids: CATSRGSGNYGYTF. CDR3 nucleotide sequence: TGTGCCACCAGCAGAGGGTCGGGTAACTATGGCTACACCTTC.

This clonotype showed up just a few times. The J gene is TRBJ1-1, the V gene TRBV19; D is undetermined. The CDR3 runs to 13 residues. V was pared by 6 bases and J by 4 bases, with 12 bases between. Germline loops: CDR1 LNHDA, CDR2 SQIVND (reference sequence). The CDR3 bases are TGTGCCAGTAGCTCCCCGCGGGGCACTGAAGCTTTCTTT. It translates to CASSSPRGTEAFF.